Below are 21 T cell receptor beta chains sequenced from a single sample in a study of T cell responses to AZD1222 COVID-19 vaccine. The data were produced by immunoSEQ multiplex PCR, yet TCRdb's version contains in-frame clones alone and is incomplete. Found here are approximately 130,000 clones, over 90% of them singletons; the top ten hold roughly 0.91%. Specimen: peripheral blood, collected on day 0 of AZD1222 vaccination. These receptors were taken from an adult in good health.

This chain uses TRBV7-9 with TRBJ1-2; D is ambiguous. The germline V gene has CDR1 SEHNR and CDR2 FQNEAQ (reference sequence). V was shortened by 1 base and J by 3 bases, with 6 bases between the two germline ends. The CDR3 totals 13 residues. The CDR3 protein is CASSLEEYYGYTF. In nucleotides, the CDR3 is TGTGCCAGCAGCTTAGAGGAATACTATGGCTACACCTTC.

This clone has a handful of counts. V gene TRBV19 combines with J gene TRBJ1-2, with TRBD1 identical over 9 bases. The germline gives CDR1 LNHDA, CDR2 SQIVND (reference sequence). The CDR3 has 14 amino acids. The J segment lost 4 bases and the V segment lost 5 bases, leaving 5 bases of the junction unmatched. The CDR3 loop is CASSWGQGIYGYTF. CDR3 nucleotide sequence: TGTGCCAGTAGTTGGGGACAGGGAATCTATGGCTACACCTTC.

The V gene is TRBV2, the J gene TRBJ1-5; D is uncertain. V gave up 2 bases and J gave up 6 bases, with 8 bases separating them. The CDR3 spans 13 residues. Germline-derived CDR1 and CDR2 are SNHLY and FYNNEI. The CDR3 DNA is TGTGCCAGCAGTGAATTAGGTATTCAGCCCCAGCATTTT. Translated: CASSELGIQPQHF.

The chain is built from TRBV5-6 and TRBJ2-2; TRBD1 is a possible D gene (6 bases). Looked up from germline, CDR1 is SGHDT and CDR2 is YYEEEE. This CDR3 comprises 15 residues. The V end was cut by 4 bases, the J end by 5 bases, with 15 bases between. The CDR3 DNA reads TGTGCCAGCAGCGCAGCAGGGGTACGGACCGGGGAGCTGTTTTTT. Translated, it gives CASSAAGVRTGELFF.

For the CDR3, the DNA is TGTGCCAGCAGTCCGACAGGGCTCGATGAAAAACTGTTTTTT. It encodes CASSPTGLDEKLFF. The chain couples TRBV6-5 to TRBJ1-4, with 7 bases that match TRBD1. Germline V gives CDR1 MNHEY, CDR2 SVGAGI. This CDR3 spans 14 amino acids. V dropped 5 bases and J dropped 6; count of bases not matched to a gene: 6.

CDR3 in amino acids: CASSQGPLLEQFF. The CDR3 bases are TGTGCCAGCAGCCAAGGGCCGCTTCTGGAGCAGTTCTTC. V is TRBV3-1 (or the pseudogene TRBV3-2) and J is TRBJ2-1; no reliable D call. Germline CDR1 and CDR2: LGHDT and YNNKEL (reference sequence). With 1 base removed from V and 10 bases from J, the gap between germline ends came to 11 bases. This CDR3 has 13 amino acids.

V gene TRBV2 combines with J gene TRBJ2-4; D is perhaps TRBD1 or TRBD2 (5 bases each). Germline CDR1 is SNHLY and CDR2 is FYNNEI. V shed 0 bases and J shed 3 bases, with 15 bases lying between them. There are 17 residues in the CDR3. The CDR3 region is CASSEALLRAGKNIQYF. Here the CDR3 DNA reads TGTGCCAGCAGTGAAGCGCTTCTCAGGGCGGGCAAAAACATTCAGTACTTC.

V gene TRBV7-3 combines with J gene TRBJ1-2; the match to TRBD1 covers 8 bases. Unmatched junction bases numbered 7, after V lost 5 bases and J lost 8 bases. The CDR3 is 13 residues long. Germline loops: CDR1 SGHTA, CDR2 FQGTGA. The DNA of the CDR3 is TGTGCCAGCAGCCCCGACAGGGGAAGGGGCTACACCTTC. It encodes CASSPDRGRGYTF.

The chain has TRBV5-1 and TRBJ1-1; weak D call: TRBD1 (6 bases). The germline V gene has CDR1 SGHRS and CDR2 YFSETQ. The CDR3 has 14 amino acids. Trimming stripped 0 bases from V and 4 bases from J, with 10 bases between. This CDR3 reads CASSLALGGTEAFF. CDR3 sequence (DNA): TGCGCCAGCAGCTTGGCCTTAGGGGGCACTGAAGCTTTCTTT.

The chain is built from TRBV7-8 and TRBJ2-3, with 13 bases lining up with TRBD2. The CDR3 loop spans 15 amino acids. Trimming cost V 5 bases and J 8 bases; bases outside gene matches: 7. Germline V lookup: CDR1 SGHVS, CDR2 FQNEAQ. CDR3 in amino acids: CASSPGTSGATTQYF. Written as DNA, the CDR3 is TGTGCCAGCAGCCCGGGGACTAGCGGGGCCACTACGCAGTATTTT. The variable domain in full, completed from reference TRBV7-8 and TRBJ2-3, reads GAGVSQSPRYKVAKRGQDVALRCDPISGHVSLFWYQQALGQGPEFLTYFQNEAQLDKSGLPSDRFFAERPEGSVSTLKIQRTQQEDSAVYLCASSPGTSGATTQYFGPGTRLTVL.

The V and J genes are TRBV18 and TRBJ1-2, with D hard to call. Trimming shortened V by 4 bases and J by 2 bases, and 17 bases separated the two germline ends. CDR3 length: 16 residues. The germline gives CDR1 KGHSH, CDR2 LQKENI. CDR3 in amino acids: CASSQVAGSGNYGYTF. CDR3 coding DNA: TGTGCCAGCTCACAAGTGGCCGGGAGTGGAAACTATGGCTACACCTTC.

J is TRBJ1-2 and V is TRBV25-1; no clear D gene. The CDR3 runs to 13 residues. The germline CDR1 and CDR2 sequences are MGHDK and SYGVNS. Trimming removed 5 bases from V and 7 bases from J, with 14 bases in between. This CDR3 reads CASSPHTVGGYTF. In nucleotides, the CDR3 is TGTGCCAGCAGTCCCCACACAGTGGGTGGCTACACCTTC.

J is TRBJ1-1 and V is TRBV6-6; D ambiguous. The CDR3 length is 14 residues. Per germline, CDR1 MNHNY and CDR2 SVGAGI (reference sequence). The germline V and J ends were trimmed by 2 bases and 0 bases, with 7 bases remaining between them. CDR3 sequence (DNA): TGTGCCAGCAGTTACCCAGTAGTGAACACTGAAGCTTTCTTT. This gives the protein CASSYPVVNTEAFF.

V gene TRBV2 combines with J gene TRBJ2-2; D is perhaps TRBD2 (6 bases). The length of the CDR3 is 14 residues. Germline CDR1 and CDR2: SNHLY and FYNNEI. Trimming pared 9 bases from V and 5 bases from J, leaving 16 bases between. The CDR3 DNA sequence: TGTGCCAGGACCGGGACTGCGGGAACCGGGGAGCTGTTTTTT. It codes for CARTGTAGTGELFF.

This chain joins TRBV4-1 and TRBJ1-3, with 7 nucleotides matching TRBD1. The CDR3 covers 16 residues. The trim removed 2 bases at V and 3 bases at J, leaving 7 bases unmatched. From germline, CDR1 is MGHRA and CDR2 YSYEKL. The CDR3 protein is CASSQRLTGFGNTIYF. CDR3 DNA: TGCGCCAGCAGCCAAAGATTGACAGGGTTTGGAAACACCATATATTTT.

The rearrangement links TRBV6-2 or TRBV6-3 to TRBJ2-5; 7 bases map to TRBD1. The V gene's germline CDR1 is MNHEY and CDR2 SVGEGT. After removal of 0 bases from V and 5 bases from J, the junction contained 18 bases not matched to a gene. The CDR3 loop spans 19 amino acids. CDR3 residues: CASSYSRVVRGFPRETQYF. The CDR3 DNA reads TGTGCCAGCAGTTACTCGAGGGTGGTCAGGGGGTTTCCTAGGGAGACCCAGTACTTC.

The chain uses TRBV5-4 and TRBJ2-3; 8 bases are shared with TRBD2. The CDR3 is 16 residues long. Trimming cost V 2 bases and J 5 bases; bases outside gene matches: 10. Per germline, CDR1 SGHNT and CDR2 YYREEE (reference sequence). The CDR3 region is CASSFLGGGQGDTQYF. DNA of the CDR3: TGTGCCAGCAGCTTCCTCGGCGGGGGGCAAGGAGATACGCAGTATTTT.

The J gene is TRBJ1-1, the V gene TRBV12-3 or TRBV12-4, with TRBD1 matching 9 bases. This CDR3 is built from 13 residues. Trimming removed 9 bases from V and 4 bases from J; junction bases left unmatched: 6. The CDR3 loop reads CASNRGLSTEAFF. The CDR3 coding sequence is TGTGCCAGTAACAGGGGGCTGAGCACTGAAGCTTTCTTT.

This clone was found a few times. CDR3 in DNA: TGTGCCAGCAGCCCAGGACACGCAACTAATGAAAAACTGTTTTTT. Residues: CASSPGHATNEKLFF. This rearrangement joins TRBV7-2 to TRBJ1-4; TRBD1 is a possible D gene (5 bases). CDR3 size: 15 residues. The germline V and J ends were trimmed by 5 bases and 0 bases, with 10 bases remaining between them. Germline V gene data show CDR1 as SGHTA and CDR2 as FQGNSA.

The chain links TRBV4-1 to TRBJ1-5; D is undetermined. The CDR3 length is 15 residues. Germline values: CDR1 MGHRA, CDR2 YSYEKL. V was shortened by 3 bases and J by 0 bases, with 9 bases between the two germline ends. CDR3 protein: CASSQIPPSNQPQHF. The CDR3 nucleotides read TGCGCCAGCAGCCAGATCCCCCCTAGCAATCAGCCCCAGCATTTT.

This chain joins TRBV7-2 and TRBJ2-2, with a tentative D call TRBD2 (6 bases). CDR3 size: 16 residues. Germline CDR1 is SGHTA and CDR2 is FQGNSA. V shed 5 bases and J shed 1 base, with 14 bases lying between them. The CDR3 is CASSQGAGGNTGELFF. CDR3 in DNA: TGTGCCAGCAGCCAAGGGGCCGGGGGGAACACCGGGGAGCTGTTTTTT.